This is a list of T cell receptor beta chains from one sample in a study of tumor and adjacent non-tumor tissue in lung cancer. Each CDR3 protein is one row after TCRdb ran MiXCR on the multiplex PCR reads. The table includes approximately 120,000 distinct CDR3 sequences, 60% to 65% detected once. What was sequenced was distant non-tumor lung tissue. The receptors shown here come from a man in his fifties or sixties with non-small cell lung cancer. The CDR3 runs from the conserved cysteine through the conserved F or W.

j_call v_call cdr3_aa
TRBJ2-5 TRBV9 CASSVDPAPGAQYF
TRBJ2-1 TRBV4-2 CASSQDVAGRYNELFF
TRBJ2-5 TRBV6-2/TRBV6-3 CASRNNILPRGIGETQYF
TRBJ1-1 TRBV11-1 CASCLLAGETEAFF
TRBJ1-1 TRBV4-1 CASSPRPGANTEAFF
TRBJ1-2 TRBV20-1 CSAAPLDRGISDGYTF
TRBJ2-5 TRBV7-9 CASSLQQGIETQYF
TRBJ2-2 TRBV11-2 CAGSSGQHTGELFF
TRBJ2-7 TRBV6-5 CASRRQATDYEQYF
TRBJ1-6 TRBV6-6 CASSPIGKSSPLHF
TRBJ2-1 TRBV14 CASSQTRTVSSYNEQFF
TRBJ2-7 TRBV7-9 CASNLLPLVEQYF
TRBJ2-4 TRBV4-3 CASSQDGAAGPGLDKNIQYF